This T cell receptor beta chain appears in the sequencing data of a study of blood T cell repertoires in COVID-19. Produced via immunoSEQ multiplex PCR; TCRdb's table is partial and in-frame only. Found here are 250,000 to 350,000 clones, 85% to 90% of them singletons; the top ten hold under 3%. Germline V gene sequence: CDR1 SSHAT, CDR2 FNYEAQ (reference sequence). Trimming cost V 5 bases and J 3 bases; bases outside gene matches: 5. The CDR3 totals 15 residues. V and J are TRBV7-7 and TRBJ2-2, with 8 bases lining up with TRBD1. This receptor was obtained from a young woman with COVID-19, enrolled during active disease. What was sequenced was peripheral blood. DNA of the CDR3: TGTGCCAGCAGCATCGGGACAGGAGACACCGGGGAGCTGTTTTTT. Protein sequence: CASSIGTGDTGELFF.